This TCR beta chain was retrieved from a study of human T cells and chemical hapten exposure. Study as a whole: Donors were sensitized with 2% DPC on the upper inner arm. Study-level findings and limits: No shift was seen in TCRs above 1 in 1000 frequency with DPC sensitization.

This clonotype was observed a single time. What it recognizes is unknown. CDR1 MNHEY and CDR2 SVGAGI come from the germline V gene. The junction had 3 bases not matched to a gene; V was cut back by 2 bases and J by 2 bases. This CDR3 has 14 residues. Time point in this sample: pre-sensitization, week 0. This sample's treatment: therapeutic diphenylcyclopropenone sensitization with weekly scalp DPC. Sample donors consisted of patients with alopecia, aged 18 to 70 years, who were suitable for DPC. What the library attached to individual cDNA molecules were unique molecular identifiers. TCRdb used MiXCR to reprocess the RACE reads, holding one entry per CDR3 protein. Of about 380,000 distinct CDR3 sequences listed, approximately 5.1% are singletons.

The chain joins TRBV6-5 to TRBJ2-7, with 7 nucleotides matching TRBD2. The clonotype was recovered from a woman aged 50 to 65 with alopecia areata. Some clones in this sample may be carry-over from other donors' samples. The input for sequencing was whole blood, taken in connection with sensitization to the hapten diphenylcyclopropenone (DPC). The CDR3 DNA sequence: TGTGCCAGCAGTTACGGGAGGGGCGCCTACGAGCAGTACTTC. The encoded protein is CASSYGRGAYEQYF.